The clone carrying this T cell receptor (beta chain) was seen ten or more times. Its antigen is not identified. Unique molecular identifiers, one per molecule, were present on every TCR cDNA molecule. TCRdb reanalysed the 5' RACE reads using MiXCR and keeps one entry per CDR3 protein. This table has 60,000 to 85,000 distinct CDR3 sequences, around 8.9% appearing once. The CDR3 contains 17 residues. In germline, CDR1 is LGHNA, CDR2 YNFKEQ. Germline trimming cut 1 base from V and 12 bases from J; bases unmatched to any gene: 12. The time point was: blood at routine non-recurrence follow-up after resection. This sample stems from a study of spatial heterogeneity in lung cancer. Study in general: Sequencing was performed on follow-up PBMC samples when available, collected at a median of roughly 22 months after resection. Study outcomes and limitations: The appearance of ubiquitous expanded tumor TCRs in blood was greater at resection than follow-up.

The sample consisted of PBMCs, taken at follow-up. The sequence derives from a female donor with early-stage non-small cell lung cancer. The V call is TRBV4-2, the J call TRBJ2-1; TRBD2 matches at 13 bases. The CDR3 region has the DNA TGTGCCAGCAGCCAAGGGGAGGTCACTAGCGGGAGGGGGGTGCAGTTCTTC. As protein: CASSQGEVTSGRGVQFF.